The 29 T cell receptor beta chains in this list originate from one sample, sequenced in a study of cytomegalovirus exposure and HLA in healthy donors. Vbeta (60) and Jbeta (13) primers were used in the PCR. TCRdb's copy holds only in-frame clones and misses some; the assay was immunoSEQ multiplex PCR. The repertoire holds around 160,000 clones, with around 77% as singletons. Specimen: PBMCs. The receptors derive from a man in his fifties or sixties in good health and CMV-seropositive.

This clone has a handful of counts. This sequence joins TRBV15 and TRBJ2-6, with D maybe TRBD1 (5 bases). Germline loops: CDR1 LNHNV, CDR2 YYDKDF (reference sequence). Trimming shortened V by 5 bases and J by 1 base, and 12 bases separated the two germline ends. The CDR3 loop spans 16 amino acids. The CDR3 reads CATSRPGRSGANVLTF. CDR3 in DNA: TGTGCCACCAGCCGCCCAGGGCGGTCTGGGGCCAACGTCCTGACTTTC.

The rearrangement uses TRBV30 and TRBJ2-5; 7 nucleotides line up with TRBD2. This CDR3 is 12 amino acids long. V lost 3 bases, J lost 5 bases, and 3 bases stayed unmatched. The germline V gene encodes CDR1 GTSNPN and CDR2 SVGIG (reference sequence). The CDR3 sequence is CAWRGLGETQYF. In DNA form, the CDR3 reads TGTGCCTGGAGAGGACTAGGGGAGACCCAGTACTTC.

V and J are TRBV9 and TRBJ1-1; 8 nucleotides match TRBD1. The V and J ends lost 4 bases and 1 base, in that order; junction bases with no gene match: 3. Germline CDR1 is SGDLS and CDR2 is YYNGEE. The CDR3 spans 14 residues. DNA for the CDR3: TGTGCCAGCAGCTTCACAGGGGGGAACACTGAAGCTTTCTTT. Protein sequence: CASSFTGGNTEAFF.

The J gene is TRBJ1-6, the V gene TRBV4-2, with 7 bases fitting TRBD1. The CDR3 runs 18 residues. Unmatched junction bases numbered 6, after V lost 1 base and J lost 0 bases. CDR1 LGHNA and CDR2 YNFKEQ come from the germline V gene. This CDR3 reads CASSQVAGQSSYNSPLHF. CDR3 DNA: TGTGCCAGCAGCCAAGTAGCGGGACAGAGCTCCTATAATTCACCCCTCCACTTT.

This clone was observed a few times. The chain uses TRBV5-1 and TRBJ1-5; D is possibly TRBD1 (5 bases). V dropped 0 bases and J dropped 5 bases, with 12 bases sitting between them. The germline CDR1 and CDR2 sequences are SGHRS and YFSETQ. The CDR3 is 15 residues long. The CDR3 coding sequence is TGCGCCAGCAGCTTGGATCCCCAGGGCCATCAGCCCCAGCATTTT. This gives the protein CASSLDPQGHQPQHF. Together with reference TRBV5-1 and TRBJ1-5, the CDR3 gives the full variable domain: KAGVTQTPRYLIKTRGQQVTLSCSPISGHRSVSWYQQTPGQGLQFLFEYFSETQRNKGNFPGRFSGRQFSNSRSEMNVSTLELGDSALYLCASSLDPQGHQPQHFGDGTRLSIL.

J is TRBJ1-6 and V is TRBV4-3; TRBD1 is a possible D gene (5 bases). Germline CDR1 is LGHNA and CDR2 is YSLEER. The V gene lost 4 bases and the J gene lost 5 bases, with 12 bases spanning the gap. This CDR3 comprises 15 residues. The CDR3, as DNA: TGCGCCAGCAGCCGGCAGGGAACAGATAATTCACCCCTCCACTTT. This gives the protein CASSRQGTDNSPLHF.

The rearrangement links TRBV30 to TRBJ2-7; TRBD2 matches 8 bases. The CDR3 sequence is 14 residues long. V trimming: 7 bases; J trimming: 3 bases; junction bases outside the gene matches: 11. Germline CDR1 is GTSNPN and CDR2 is SVGIG (reference sequence). DNA for the CDR3: TGTGCCTACGCTATGAGCGGGGGCCTCTACGAGCAGTACTTC. Encoded protein: CAYAMSGGLYEQYF.

The chain uses TRBV7-3 and TRBJ2-3; TRBD1 is a possible D gene (7 bases). Trimming took 2 bases from V and 5 from J, leaving 14 bases between them. Germline V lookup: CDR1 SGHTA, CDR2 FQGTGA. This CDR3 contains 15 residues. The chain's CDR3 is CASSLGGQGGDTQYF. The CDR3 DNA is TGTGCCAGCAGCTTAGGTGGCCAGGGGGGAGATACGCAGTATTTT.

The rearrangement links TRBV2 to TRBJ2-7; 11 positions agree with TRBD1. The CDR3 consists of 14 residues. Unmatched junction bases numbered 6, after V lost 7 bases and J lost 4 bases. From germline, CDR1 is SNHLY and CDR2 FYNNEI. Here the CDR3 DNA reads TGTGCCAGCAAACCCGGGACAGGGGGTTACGAGCAGTACTTC. As protein: CASKPGTGGYEQYF.

The chain links TRBV7-9 to TRBJ1-6; D is unresolved. In germline, CDR1 is SEHNR, CDR2 FQNEAQ (reference sequence). This CDR3 contains 14 residues. With 2 bases removed from V and 9 bases from J, the gap between germline ends came to 11 bases. CDR3 bases: TGTGCCAGCAGCTTACGCGGGGAGCGTTCACCCCTCCACTTT. Translating gives CASSLRGERSPLHF.

This chain connects TRBV9 to TRBJ1-2; D is ambiguous. V gave up 0 bases and J gave up 4 bases, with 7 bases separating them. This CDR3 comprises 13 residues. Per germline, CDR1 SGDLS and CDR2 YYNGEE. The CDR3 loop is CASSVDPSYGYTF. DNA for the CDR3: TGTGCCAGCAGCGTAGACCCCAGCTATGGCTACACCTTC.

The chain joins TRBV4-2 to TRBJ2-1; D call uncertain. Trimming removed 1 base at V and 2 bases at J, with 12 bases between. The length of the CDR3 is 16 residues. Germline CDR1 reads LGHNA; CDR2 reads YNFKEQ. CDR3 loop: CASSQGADNAYNEQFF. The CDR3 DNA is TGTGCCAGCAGCCAAGGAGCCGACAACGCCTACAATGAGCAGTTCTTC.

The chain employs TRBV2 and TRBJ2-2, with D perhaps TRBD1 (6 bases). The V and J ends lost 0 bases and 5 bases respectively, with 10 bases between them. Per germline, CDR1 SNHLY and CDR2 FYNNEI. This CDR3 spans 15 amino acids. The CDR3 protein is CASSEAGQGTGELFF. The CDR3 coding sequence is TGTGCCAGCAGTGAAGCGGGACAAGGGACCGGGGAGCTGTTTTTT.

The chain employs TRBV9 and TRBJ2-3; 8 bases line up with TRBD2. V lost 0 bases, J lost 4 bases, and 7 bases stayed unmatched. Germline V CDR1 and CDR2: SGDLS, YYNGEE. CDR3 length: 16 residues. The CDR3 reads CASSVAPGGAPDTQYF. CDR3 DNA sequence: TGTGCCAGCAGCGTAGCGCCCGGGGGGGCACCAGATACGCAGTATTTT.

The CDR3 loop reads CASSQAHGTEAFF. In nucleotides, the CDR3 is TGTGCCAGCAGCCAAGCCCACGGCACTGAAGCTTTCTTT. The genes are TRBV14 and TRBJ1-1, with D uncertain. This CDR3 comprises 13 residues. Trimming left V 1 base short and J 4 bases short, with 7 bases between. The germline V gene has CDR1 SGHDN and CDR2 FVKESK.

V and J are TRBV11-2 and TRBJ2-5; 10 bases agree with TRBD2. The CDR3 is 17 residues long. CDR1 SGHAT and CDR2 FQNNGV come from the germline V gene. The junction had 9 bases not matched to a gene; V was cut back by 1 base and J by 4 bases. The CDR3 here is CASSLVSGTSARETQYF. The CDR3 DNA follows: TGTGCCAGCAGCTTAGTTTCCGGGACTAGCGCCCGAGAGACCCAGTACTTC.

The chain uses TRBV23-1 and TRBJ1-4; no firm D call. TRBV23-1 is an open reading frame, and its role is uncertain. This CDR3 is built from 16 residues. V lost 0 bases and J lost 3, with 11 bases in between. The CDR3 DNA is TGCGCCAGCAGTCAATCAAATGAGGATGCTAATGAAAAACTGTTTTTT. As protein: CASSQSNEDANEKLFF.

The DNA for the CDR3 is TGTGCCATCAGTACTCTTAATCAGCCCCAGCATTTT. It yields the protein CAISTLNQPQHF. The chain couples TRBV10-3 to TRBJ1-5; D is unclear. CDR1 is ENHRY, CDR2 SYGVKD, per germline. CDR3 length: 12 residues. V was clipped by 5 bases and J by 4 bases, with 6 bases between them.

This clone is a singleton in its sample. This rearrangement joins TRBV4-3 to TRBJ1-1; the D gene is possibly TRBD1 (6 bases). The CDR3 is 15 amino acids. Trimming pared 1 base from V and 4 bases from J, leaving 13 bases between. Germline CDR1 is LGHNA and CDR2 is YSLEER. CDR3 nucleotide sequence: TGCGCCAGCAGCCAAGGGACCCGAGGGGGCACTGAAGCTTTCTTT. It codes for CASSQGTRGGTEAFF.

This chain connects TRBV4-1 to TRBJ2-7; 9 positions agree with TRBD2. The CDR3 has 17 residues. The V and J ends lost 1 base and 0 bases, in that order; junction bases with no gene match: 7. Germline loops: CDR1 MGHRA, CDR2 YSYEKL. The CDR3 protein is CASSQASGVTSSYEQYF. In nucleotides, the CDR3 is TGCGCCAGCAGCCAAGCTAGCGGGGTGACTAGCTCCTACGAGCAGTACTTC.

Comments on this clone: One end of the junction fails to match germline, which may point to a read error. The rearrangement joins TRBV5-4 to TRBJ2-6; no clear D gene. The CDR3 has 15 residues. In germline, CDR1 is SGHNT, CDR2 YYREEE (reference sequence). Here the CDR3 reads CASGFGGSGANVLTF. CDR3 DNA sequence: TGTGCCAGCGGCTTTGGCGGCTCTGGGGCCAACGTCCTGACTTTC. Using reference TRBV5-4 and TRBJ2-6 for the parts outside the CDR3, the full variable domain is ETGVTQSPTHLIKTRGQQVTLRCSSQSGHNTVSWYQQALGQGPQFIFQYYREEENGRGNFPPRFSGLQFPNYSSELNVNALELDDSALYLCASGFGGSGANVLTFGAGSRLTVL.

This clone was counted a single time. The chain joins TRBV7-2 to TRBJ2-7, with 10 bases identical to TRBD2. CDR1 SGHTA and CDR2 FQGNSA come from the germline V gene. V lost 4 bases and J lost 2; bases outside the gene matches: 5. CDR3 length: 15 residues. The CDR3 loop reads CASSSVAGGPYEQYF. CDR3 DNA sequence: TGTGCCAGCAGCTCAGTAGCGGGGGGACCCTACGAGCAGTACTTC.

This clone was detected once. This chain links TRBV6-5 with TRBJ1-3; D ambiguous. CDR3 length: 16 amino acids. V lost 0 bases to trimming and J lost 1 base, with 10 bases between them. The germline gives CDR1 MNHEY, CDR2 SVGAGI. The CDR3 sequence: CASSYSLAGSGNTIYF. The DNA for the CDR3 is TGTGCCAGCAGTTACTCGTTGGCCGGGTCTGGAAACACCATATATTTT.

The chain recombines TRBV29-1 with TRBJ1-1; 7 bases align to TRBD1. Unmatched junction bases numbered 10, after V lost 8 bases and J lost 4 bases. This CDR3 region has 13 residues. Germline CDR1 is SQVTM and CDR2 is ANQGSEA. CDR3 in amino acids: CSHRQGYGTEAFF. Written as DNA, the CDR3 is TGCAGCCACAGACAGGGATACGGCACTGAAGCTTTCTTT.

The chain joins TRBV7-2 to TRBJ2-1, with 7 bases that match TRBD1. V was pared by 2 bases and J by 2 bases, with 12 bases of the junction left unmatched. Germline CDR1 is SGHTA and CDR2 is FQGNSA. The CDR3 is made up of 18 amino acids. CDR3 DNA: TGTGCCAGCAGCTTACTTTTCTATCAAGGGACAGCCTACAATGAGCAGTTCTTC. Translated, it gives CASSLLFYQGTAYNEQFF.

V gene TRBV5-4 combines with J gene TRBJ1-3; possible D gene TRBD1, 5 bases. From germline, CDR1 is SGHNT and CDR2 YYREEE (reference sequence). This CDR3 has 15 amino acids. V gave up 4 bases and J gave up 1 base, with 12 bases separating them. Here the CDR3 reads CASSPGRGSGNTIYF. In DNA, the CDR3 is TGTGCCAGCAGCCCCGGAAGGGGATCTGGAAACACCATATATTTT.

J is TRBJ2-3 and V is TRBV7-9; 9 bases agree with TRBD2. CDR1 and CDR2 (germline): SEHNR, FQNEAQ (reference sequence). V gave up 5 bases and J gave up 2 bases; unmatched junction bases: 8. The CDR3 loop spans 16 amino acids. DNA of the CDR3: TGTGCCAGCAGCACCAGCAGCGGGGGGACCACAGATACGCAGTATTTT. This sequence encodes CASSTSSGGTTDTQYF. Supplemented by reference TRBV7-9 and TRBJ2-3, the full variable domain reads DTGVSQNPRHKITKRGQNVTFRCDPISEHNRLYWYRQTLGQGPEFLTYFQNEAQLEKSRLLSDRFSAERPKGSFSTLEIQRTEQGDSAMYLCASSTSSGGTTDTQYFGPGTRLTVL.

The chain joins TRBV27 to TRBJ2-7; D might be TRBD2 (5 bases). Germline V gives CDR1 MNHEY, CDR2 SMNVEV (reference sequence). Trimming removed 6 bases from V and 0 bases from J, with 15 bases in between. The CDR3 extends over 15 amino acids. The CDR3 protein is CASSSLGFSSYEQYF. DNA for the CDR3: TGTGCCAGCAGCTCACTAGGGTTTAGCTCCTACGAGCAGTACTTC.

This chain uses TRBV19 with TRBJ2-7, with TRBD1 matching 9 bases. The CDR3 has 14 amino acids. The V gene's germline CDR1 is LNHDA and CDR2 SQIVND (reference sequence). V shed 5 bases and J 3 bases; nucleotides not matched to a gene: 5. The CDR3 DNA is TGTGCCAGTAGTTCCGGACAGGGGAGCTACGAGCAGTACTTC. Translating it yields CASSSGQGSYEQYF.